This entry lists 4 T cell receptor beta chains sequenced from one sample in a study of pediatric ulcerative colitis. Here immunoSEQ multiplex PCR was the method, and the copy in TCRdb shows in-frame clones only, minus some. The data hold some 57,000 clones, with about 90% observed a single time. The sequenced sample was blood. The source is a boy aged 5-17 years who was a control in a study of pediatric ulcerative colitis.

This clone came up a few times. The genes are TRBV6-5 and TRBJ1-1; 7 bases align to TRBD1. The CDR3 totals 13 residues. Germline CDR1 is MNHEY and CDR2 is SVGAGI. V gave up 4 bases and J gave up 5 bases; unmatched junction bases: 4. The CDR3 coding sequence is TGTGCCAGCAGTTCGACAGGGTGGACTGAAGCTTTCTTT. Encoded protein: CASSSTGWTEAFF.

The genes are TRBV6-5 and TRBJ1-4; 7 bases map to TRBD1. This CDR3 is built from 14 residues. V gave up 6 bases and J gave up 6 bases; unmatched junction bases: 7. CDR1 and CDR2 (germline): MNHEY, SVGAGI. CDR3 sequence (DNA): TGTGCCAGCAGCGAGACAGGGCTCTATGAAAAACTGTTTTTT. Its protein product is CASSETGLYEKLFF.

The chain couples TRBV7-2 to TRBJ1-2, with 7 bases matching TRBD1. Germline assignment: CDR1 SGHTA and CDR2 FQGNSA. Unmatched junction bases numbered 15, after V lost 1 base and J lost 7 bases. The CDR3 extends over 17 amino acids. The CDR3 is CASSLEEWGRGRGGYTF. CDR3 in DNA: TGTGCCAGCAGCTTAGAGGAGTGGGGCAGGGGGAGAGGTGGCTACACCTTC.

This chain uses TRBV19 with TRBJ2-2, with D unresolved. The V end was cut by 6 bases, the J end by 4 bases, with 9 bases between. The CDR3 extends over 13 amino acids. Germline CDR1 and CDR2: LNHDA and SQIVND (reference sequence). CDR3: CASRPALTGELFF. The CDR3 bases are TGTGCCAGTAGACCAGCACTCACCGGGGAGCTGTTTTTT.